These 26 T cell receptor beta chains originate from one sample sequenced in a study of T cell responses to AZD1222 COVID-19 vaccine. Using immunoSEQ multiplex PCR, the repertoire was profiled, and TCRdb retains in-frame clones only, with some absent. The repertoire consists of around 100,000 clones, with over 75% occurring once and the leading ten covering about 20%. The sample here was peripheral blood, taken on day 0 of AZD1222 vaccination. The source is an adult in good health.

CDR3 DNA sequence: TGTGCCAGTAGTAAGGTTCGGGATGAGCAGTTCTTC. This gives the protein CASSKVRDEQFF. The V call is TRBV19, the J call TRBJ2-1; no reliable D call. There are 12 residues in the CDR3. Germline V lookup: CDR1 LNHDA, CDR2 SQIVND (reference sequence). Trimming pared 4 bases from V and 8 bases from J, leaving 9 bases between.

The V and J genes are TRBV28 and TRBJ1-2, with D hard to call. From germline, CDR1 is MDHEN and CDR2 SYDVKM. V lost 3 bases to trimming and J lost 5 bases, with 7 bases between them. The CDR3 contains 12 residues. This chain's CDR3 is CASSFGRYGYTF. In DNA form, the CDR3 reads TGTGCCAGCAGTTTCGGACGTTATGGCTACACCTTC.

The gene calls are TRBV5-1 and TRBJ2-1; the match to TRBD1 covers 9 bases. Germline CDR1 is SGHRS and CDR2 is YFSETQ. This CDR3 has 16 residues. V lost 4 bases and J lost 0; bases outside the gene matches: 5. The CDR3 sequence is CASSLGTGSSYNEQFF. The CDR3 DNA reads as TGCGCCAGCAGCCTCGGGACAGGGAGCTCCTACAATGAGCAGTTCTTC.

The chain joins TRBV10-3 to TRBJ2-1, with 12 positions matching TRBD2. V was clipped by 3 bases and J by 7 bases; unmatched bases: 10. Per germline, CDR1 ENHRY and CDR2 SYGVKD. The CDR3 has 17 amino acids. The CDR3 sequence: CAISDPPSGGALNEQFF. The CDR3 DNA reads TGTGCCATCAGTGACCCTCCTAGCGGGGGGGCCTTAAATGAGCAGTTCTTC.

This clone was recorded once. The chain links TRBV6-5 to TRBJ2-7; D tentatively reads TRBD1 or TRBD2 (5 bases each). The CDR3 consists of 14 residues. Germline V CDR1 and CDR2: MNHEY, SVGAGI. V lost 0 bases, J lost 3 bases, and 9 bases lay in between. CDR3 loop: CASSYSMGDYEQYF. The CDR3 nucleotides are TGTGCCAGCAGTTACTCGATGGGGGACTACGAGCAGTACTTC.

This sequence joins TRBV6-1 and TRBJ2-5; weak D call: TRBD1 (7 bases). The CDR3 length is 15 residues. Germline CDR1 reads MNHNS; CDR2 reads SASEGT. V lost 1 base and J 7 bases, leaving 16 bases between the germline ends. The CDR3 loop reads CASSEGQGRSGTQYF. The CDR3 DNA reads as TGTGCCAGCAGTGAAGGACAGGGTCGTAGCGGGACCCAGTACTTC.

CDR3 sequence: CASRAQGSYNSPLHF. The CDR3 DNA sequence: TGTGCCAGCAGAGCACAGGGCTCCTATAATTCACCCCTCCACTTT. This chain connects TRBV27 to TRBJ1-6, with D possibly matching TRBD1 (6 bases). Per germline, CDR1 MNHEY and CDR2 SMNVEV (reference sequence). V was pared by 6 bases and J by 0 bases, with 9 bases between. This CDR3 is built from 15 residues.

V is TRBV28 and J is TRBJ2-3, with 7 positions matching TRBD1. Germline V lookup: CDR1 MDHEN, CDR2 SYDVKM. The junction had 7 bases not matched to a gene; V was cut back by 9 bases and J by 4 bases. The CDR3 loop spans 13 amino acids. The CDR3 region is CASTTGNADTQYF. The CDR3 coding sequence is TGTGCCAGTACGACAGGGAACGCAGATACGCAGTATTTT.

The rearrangement links TRBV27 to TRBJ1-2, with D possibly TRBD1 on 6 matching bases. The CDR3 sequence is 15 residues long. The V end was cut by 2 bases, the J end by 2 bases, with 12 bases between. Germline assignment: CDR1 MNHEY and CDR2 SMNVEV (reference sequence). As DNA, the CDR3 is TGTGCCAGCAGTTTAGGGCAGGGGACCAACTATGGCTACACCTTC. This codes for CASSLGQGTNYGYTF.

The chain joins TRBV19 to TRBJ2-1; D not resolved. There are 14 residues in the CDR3. The V end lost 7 bases, the J end lost 10 bases, and 20 bases lay between the germline ends. Germline V lookup: CDR1 LNHDA, CDR2 SQIVND (reference sequence). CDR3 sequence reads: CASTTQPGTGEQFF. CDR3 in DNA: TGTGCCAGTACCACACAACCAGGCACTGGCGAGCAGTTCTTC.

The V call is TRBV6-2 or TRBV6-3, the J call TRBJ1-2; tentatively, D is TRBD1 (6 bases). Trimming shortened V by 5 bases and J by 4 bases, and 17 bases separated the two germline ends. CDR3 size: 15 residues. CDR1 is MNHEY and CDR2 is SVGEGT in the germline V gene. The chain's CDR3 is CASSPTGFTSYGYTF. The DNA of the CDR3 is TGTGCCAGCAGTCCCACAGGGTTCACCTCCTATGGCTACACCTTC.

The chain couples TRBV28 to TRBJ2-1, with D tentatively TRBD1 or TRBD2 (6 bases each). Germline V lookup: CDR1 MDHEN, CDR2 SYDVKM. The CDR3 consists of 15 residues. Trimming pared 8 bases from V and 8 bases from J, leaving 22 bases between. CDR3 sequence: CASGPYNTGGDEQFF. The CDR3 nucleotides are TGTGCCAGCGGCCCGTACAATACCGGGGGCGATGAGCAGTTCTTC.

V is TRBV25-1 and J is TRBJ2-6, with D possibly being TRBD1 (6 bases). The CDR3 length is 16 residues. The germline gives CDR1 MGHDK, CDR2 SYGVNS. V shed 1 base and J shed 10 bases, with 17 bases lying between them. The CDR3 loop is CASSESKSGTWNVLTF. The CDR3 region has the DNA TGTGCCAGCAGTGAATCGAAATCGGGGACATGGAACGTCCTGACTTTC.

The genes are TRBV6-5 and TRBJ1-2; 8 nucleotides match TRBD1. CDR1 and CDR2 from the germline V gene are MNHEY and SVGAGI. This CDR3 has 14 residues. With 6 bases clipped from V and 8 bases from J, the junction kept 11 bases outside the gene matches. The CDR3 nucleotides are TGTGCCAGCAGACCCCAGGGGGCGATGAGCGGCTACACCTTC. Its protein product is CASRPQGAMSGYTF.

The V gene is TRBV9, the J gene TRBJ1-1; D is possibly TRBD1 (5 bases). Germline CDR1 and CDR2: SGDLS and YYNGEE. V dropped 0 bases and J dropped 7 bases, with 16 bases sitting between them. This CDR3 has 15 amino acids. The CDR3 DNA is TGTGCCAGCAGCGTAGGTGGGGCGGGAGGGAGTGAAGCTTTCTTT. Protein product: CASSVGGAGGSEAFF.

The chain combines TRBV7-8 with TRBJ2-7; D perhaps matches TRBD1 (6 bases). The germline gives CDR1 SGHVS, CDR2 FQNEAQ. This CDR3 region has 15 residues. The V and J ends lost 1 base and 0 bases respectively, with 10 bases between them. This CDR3 reads CASSLEVGGSYEQYF. In nucleotides, the CDR3 is TGTGCCAGCAGCTTAGAGGTAGGGGGCTCCTACGAGCAGTACTTC.

This clone has a single count. The chain has TRBV7-9 and TRBJ2-2; D is uncertain. The CDR3 has 19 residues. V lost 0 bases and J 2 bases, leaving 19 bases between the germline ends. Germline assignment: CDR1 SEHNR and CDR2 FQNEAQ (reference sequence). CDR3 nucleotides: TGTGCCAGCAGCTTAGCGCTCACGCCTTCAACTTTCAACACCGGGGAGCTGTTTTTT. Translating it yields CASSLALTPSTFNTGELFF.

The rearrangement links TRBV12-3 or TRBV12-4 to TRBJ1-6; unclear D gene. The CDR3 consists of 13 residues. V lost 4 bases and J lost 7, with 8 bases in between. The DNA of the CDR3 is TGTGCCAGCAGTTGGGGAATGAATTCACCCCTCCACTTT. It encodes CASSWGMNSPLHF.

This sequence joins TRBV7-9 and TRBJ2-5; D might be TRBD1 (6 bases). CDR3 length: 13 amino acids. In germline, CDR1 is SEHNR, CDR2 FQNEAQ (reference sequence). V was shortened by 9 bases and J by 0 bases, with 11 bases between the two germline ends. Written as DNA, the CDR3 is TGTGCCAGTACAGGGCCAAACCAAGAGACCCAGTACTTC. Amino acid sequence: CASTGPNQETQYF.

The chain recombines TRBV25-1 with TRBJ2-5; TRBD2 aligns across 8 bases. The CDR3 sequence is 16 residues long. The germline V gene encodes CDR1 MGHDK and CDR2 SYGVNS. V was pared by 2 bases and J by 1 base, with 6 bases of the junction left unmatched. CDR3 coding DNA: TGTGCCAGCAGTGAAGTGATAGCGGGGCTCCAAGAGACCCAGTACTTC. Translating it yields CASSEVIAGLQETQYF.

The gene calls are TRBV9 and TRBJ2-1; 8 positions agree with TRBD2. The CDR3 spans 15 residues. Germline V gene data show CDR1 as SGDLS and CDR2 as YYNGEE. V lost 0 bases to trimming and J lost 6 bases; unmatched junction nucleotides: 5. CDR3 protein: CASSVAGRAANEQFF. In nucleotides, the CDR3 is TGTGCCAGCAGCGTAGCCGGGAGGGCCGCCAATGAGCAGTTCTTC.

The chain is built from TRBV12-3 or TRBV12-4 and TRBJ1-2; D remains unclear. V was trimmed by 3 bases and J by 2 bases, leaving 7 bases between them. This CDR3 contains 13 residues. The DNA of the CDR3 is TGTGCCAGCAGTTTTAGAGGGAACTATGGCTACACCTTC. The encoded protein is CASSFRGNYGYTF.

J is TRBJ2-2 and V is TRBV10-1; 12 bases are shared with TRBD2. This CDR3 contains 16 residues. J gave up 1 base and V 5 bases, and 2 bases lay outside the gene matches. The V gene's germline CDR1 is WNHNN and CDR2 SYGVQD (reference sequence). The DNA for the CDR3 is TGCGCCAGCAGTTCGACTAGCGGGAGGAACACCGGGGAGCTGTTTTTT. It specifies CASSSTSGRNTGELFF.

V gene TRBV7-2 combines with J gene TRBJ1-3; weak D call: TRBD1 (5 bases). V dropped 5 bases and J dropped 6 bases, with 20 bases sitting between them. The CDR3 is 16 residues long. Germline assignment: CDR1 SGHTA and CDR2 FQGNSA. The CDR3 bases are TGTGCCAGCAGCCATCATCCCAGGGCAAGAGAAAACACCATATATTTT. Its protein is CASSHHPRARENTIYF.

The chain is built from TRBV7-2 and TRBJ2-7; 8 bases line up with TRBD2. This CDR3 is built from 14 residues. CDR1 and CDR2 (germline): SGHTA, FQGNSA. V gave up 1 base and J gave up 7 bases; unmatched junction bases: 6. CDR3 DNA sequence: TGTGCCAGCAGCTTAGTGCTAGGGACTAGAGAGCAGTACTTC. Translation gives CASSLVLGTREQYF.

The rearrangement uses TRBV28 and TRBJ1-1; 8 bases map to TRBD1. CDR1 MDHEN and CDR2 SYDVKM come from the germline V gene. The CDR3 loop spans 15 amino acids. Losses at the gene ends were 2 bases for V and 8 bases for J; bases not matched to a gene: 10. The CDR3 spells CASSLITGGIQEAFF. The CDR3 DNA sequence: TGTGCCAGCAGTTTAATTACAGGGGGAATCCAGGAAGCTTTCTTT.